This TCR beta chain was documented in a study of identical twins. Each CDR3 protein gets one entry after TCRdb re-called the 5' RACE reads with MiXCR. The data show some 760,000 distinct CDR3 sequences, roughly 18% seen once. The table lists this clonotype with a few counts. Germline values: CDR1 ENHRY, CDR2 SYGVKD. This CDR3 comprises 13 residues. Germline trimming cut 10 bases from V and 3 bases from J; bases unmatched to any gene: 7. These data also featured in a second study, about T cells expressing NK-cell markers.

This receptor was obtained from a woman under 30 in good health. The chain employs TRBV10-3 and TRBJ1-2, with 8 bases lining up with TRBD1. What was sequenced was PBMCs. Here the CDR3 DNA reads TGTGCCACAAAGACGACAGGGGACTATGGCTACACCTTC. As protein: CATKTTGDYGYTF.